Presented here are 29 T cell receptor beta chains from one specimen sequenced in a study of cytomegalovirus exposure and HLA in healthy donors. The primer mix had 60 Vbeta and 13 Jbeta primers. Produced via immunoSEQ multiplex PCR; TCRdb's table is partial and in-frame only. The sample contains under 150,000 clones, 9.4% of which appear only once. Material: PBMCs. The receptors derive from a male donor in good health and CMV-seronegative.

This sequence joins TRBV4-3 and TRBJ1-2; D might be TRBD1 (6 bases). This CDR3 is built from 14 residues. Trimming took off 1 base at V and 5 bases at J, with 11 bases between the two ends. Germline CDR1 and CDR2: LGHNA and YSLEER. The CDR3 region has the DNA TGCGCCAGCAGCCAAGTGGGGCAGGGGTATGGCTACACCTTC. Translating gives CASSQVGQGYGYTF.

The chain carries TRBV13 and TRBJ1-2; tentatively, D is TRBD1 (6 bases). This CDR3 contains 16 residues. From germline, CDR1 is PRHDT and CDR2 FYEKMQ (reference sequence). The V end lost 5 bases, the J end lost 6 bases, and 22 bases lay between the germline ends. The CDR3 region is CASSPLGADPSHGYTF. DNA for the CDR3: TGTGCCAGCAGCCCACTGGGGGCAGACCCGTCCCATGGCTACACCTTC. The variable domain in full, completed from reference TRBV13 and TRBJ1-2, reads AAGVIQSPRHLIKEKRETATLKCYPIPRHDTVYWYQQGPGQDPQFLISFYEKMQSDKGSIPDRFSAQQFSDYHSELNMSSLELGDSALYFCASSPLGADPSHGYTFGSGTRLTVV.

The rearrangement joins TRBV28 to TRBJ1-2; TRBD1 matches at 7 bases. Per the germline V gene, CDR1 is MDHEN and CDR2 is SYDVKM. The CDR3 sequence is 13 residues long. V lost 7 bases and J lost 4; bases outside the gene matches: 6. In DNA form, the CDR3 reads TGTGCCAGCACCGTCGGGACAGCCTATGGCTACACCTTC. Its translation is CASTVGTAYGYTF.

The J gene is TRBJ2-5, the V gene TRBV5-1; 13 bases map to TRBD2. Trimming at V came to 0 bases and at J to 2 bases, leaving 7 bases not matched to a gene. Germline lookup yields CDR1 SGHRS and CDR2 YFSETQ. The CDR3 has 18 residues. This CDR3 reads CASSLGLAGGQLQETQYF. Here the CDR3 DNA reads TGCGCCAGCAGCTTGGGACTAGCGGGGGGCCAATTGCAAGAGACCCAGTACTTC. The full variable domain, its missing parts supplied by reference TRBV5-1 and TRBJ2-5, is KAGVTQTPRYLIKTRGQQVTLSCSPISGHRSVSWYQQTPGQGLQFLFEYFSETQRNKGNFPGRFSGRQFSNSRSEMNVSTLELGDSALYLCASSLGLAGGQLQETQYFGPGTRLLVL.

A few counts support this clone. The chain couples TRBV14 to TRBJ2-6; 8 nucleotides line up with TRBD1. The CDR3 spans 19 residues. Trimming removed 3 bases from V and 0 bases from J; junction bases left unmatched: 10. Per the germline V gene, CDR1 is SGHDN and CDR2 is FVKESK. The chain's CDR3 is CASSHGWTGPASGANVLTF. The CDR3 nucleotides read TGTGCCAGCAGCCACGGATGGACAGGGCCTGCCTCTGGGGCCAACGTCCTGACTTTC.

This clone was counted a few times. The chain joins TRBV6-6 to TRBJ1-1; 9 bases agree with TRBD1. Per germline, CDR1 MNHNY and CDR2 SVGAGI (reference sequence). There are 14 residues in the CDR3. Trimming took 6 bases from V and 6 from J; bases not matched to a gene: 8. CDR3 sequence (DNA): TGTGCCAGCAGACCGGACAGGGGAAAAGCTGAAGCTTTCTTT. This encodes CASRPDRGKAEAFF.

This clone came up a few times. The chain uses TRBV7-2 and TRBJ2-7; D is uncertain. The germline V gene has CDR1 SGHTA and CDR2 FQGNSA. V shed 1 base and J shed 0 bases, with 7 bases lying between them. This CDR3 contains 14 residues. CDR3 sequence (DNA): TGTGCCAGCAGCTTAGGGGTAGCCTCCTACGAGCAGTACTTC. Its translation is CASSLGVASYEQYF.

The table lists this clone with many counts. The rearrangement links TRBV5-1 to TRBJ2-3; 10 nucleotides agree with TRBD1. The CDR3 spans 15 residues. With 2 bases clipped from V and 3 bases from J, the junction kept 3 bases outside the gene matches. CDR1 is SGHRS, CDR2 YFSETQ, per germline. CDR3 sequence (DNA): TGCGCCAGCAGCTTTGGGGACAGGGGAACAGATACGCAGTATTTT. Residues: CASSFGDRGTDTQYF.

The chain couples TRBV7-2 to TRBJ2-3; TRBD2 agrees at 15 bases. Germline V gene data show CDR1 as SGHTA and CDR2 as FQGNSA. Germline trimming cut 5 bases from V and 0 bases from J; bases unmatched to any gene: 9. There are 19 residues in the CDR3. The CDR3 DNA reads as TGTGCCAGCAGCCTACTCTCCGGGACTAGCGGGGGGAGCACAGATACGCAGTATTTT. Protein sequence: CASSLLSGTSGGSTDTQYF.

The sample holds a few counts of this clone. The CDR3 sequence: CASSLGRSYGYTF. In DNA form, the CDR3 reads TGTGCCAGCAGCTTAGGGCGGAGCTATGGCTACACCTTC. The rearrangement links TRBV7-8 to TRBJ1-2; D is unclear. Trimming removed 1 base from V and 4 bases from J, with 7 bases in between. Germline values: CDR1 SGHVS, CDR2 FQNEAQ. This CDR3 has 13 amino acids.

V gene TRBV28 combines with J gene TRBJ1-4; 9 bases agree with TRBD1. The trim removed 6 bases at V and 3 bases at J, leaving 2 bases unmatched. Germline CDR1 reads MDHEN; CDR2 reads SYDVKM. The CDR3 sequence is 14 residues long. CDR3 in amino acids: CASRTGGANEKLFF. CDR3 bases: TGTGCCAGCAGGACAGGGGGAGCTAATGAAAAACTGTTTTTT.

This clone was counted only a few times. The chain combines TRBV7-2 with TRBJ2-7; 13 nucleotides line up with TRBD2. Trimming cost V 5 bases and J 4 bases; bases outside gene matches: 5. The CDR3 runs to 15 residues. Germline-derived CDR1 and CDR2 are SGHTA and FQGNSA. The CDR3 sequence: CASSAGTSGVYEQYF. The CDR3 DNA is TGTGCCAGCAGCGCAGGGACTAGCGGGGTGTACGAGCAGTACTTC.

The CDR3 region is CASSLDSSYEQYF. In DNA, the CDR3 is TGTGCCAGTAGCCTCGACAGTTCCTACGAGCAGTACTTC. V is TRBV19 and J is TRBJ2-7; D is perhaps TRBD1 (5 bases). From germline, CDR1 is LNHDA and CDR2 SQIVND (reference sequence). V lost 6 bases and J lost 1, with 10 bases in between. The CDR3 has 13 residues.

J is TRBJ2-7 and V is TRBV7-2; TRBD2 matches at 8 bases. The CDR3 loop spans 15 amino acids. With V trimmed by 5 bases and J by 0 bases, 6 bases remained unmatched. Germline CDR1 SGHTA, CDR2 FQGNSA. The CDR3 DNA is TGTGCCAGCAGCACCCTCGGGACTAGCTCCTACGAGCAGTACTTC. Encoded protein: CASSTLGTSSYEQYF. The complete variable domain, with remaining parts taken from reference TRBV7-2 and TRBJ2-7, reads GAGVSQSPSNKVTEKGKDVELRCDPISGHTALYWYRQSLGQGLEFLIYFQGNSAPDKSGLPSDRFSAERTGGSVSTLTIQRTQQEDSAVYLCASSTLGTSSYEQYFGPGTRLTVT.

This clone showed up just a few times. The chain links TRBV5-1 to TRBJ2-1; 11 nucleotides match TRBD2. The V and J ends lost 2 bases and 4 bases, in that order; junction bases with no gene match: 2. CDR1 and CDR2 (germline): SGHRS, YFSETQ. CDR3 length equals 15 residues. This chain's CDR3 is CASSFGLAGYNEQFF. The CDR3, as DNA: TGCGCCAGCAGCTTTGGACTAGCGGGTTACAATGAGCAGTTCTTC.

This clone appeared a few times. This chain connects TRBV19 to TRBJ2-7; TRBD2 matches 7 bases. The junction had 8 bases not matched to a gene; V was cut back by 5 bases and J by 1 base. Germline V gene lookup returns CDR1 LNHDA and CDR2 SQIVND (reference sequence). This CDR3 is 15 amino acids long. The CDR3 protein is CASSAAAGESYEQYF. The CDR3 nucleotides are TGTGCCAGTAGTGCCGCGGCGGGAGAGTCCTACGAGCAGTACTTC.

This clone was seen a handful of times. This chain links TRBV29-1 with TRBJ2-4; 8 bases are a match to TRBD1. Germline CDR1 SQVTM, CDR2 ANQGSEA. Trimming took 7 bases from V and 4 from J; bases not matched to a gene: 6. This CDR3 contains 13 residues. The CDR3 protein is CSALTGVKNIQYF. The CDR3 region has the DNA TGCAGCGCATTGACAGGGGTTAAAAACATTCAGTACTTC.

This clone was recorded a few times. The chain employs TRBV5-1 and TRBJ1-3; weak D call: TRBD1 (5 bases). Germline CDR1 reads SGHRS; CDR2 reads YFSETQ. Trimming took off 5 bases at V and 2 bases at J, with 8 bases between the two ends. The CDR3 contains 13 residues. CDR3 nucleotide sequence: TGCGCCAGCAGGCCAGGGACTGGAAACACCATATATTTT. Protein sequence: CASRPGTGNTIYF.

The chain joins TRBV11-2 to TRBJ2-5, with 10 bases aligning to TRBD2. This CDR3 is built from 16 residues. V shed 0 bases and J 5 bases; nucleotides not matched to a gene: 6. Germline V lookup: CDR1 SGHAT, CDR2 FQNNGV. The chain's CDR3 is CASSLDLSGGAETQYF. CDR3 in DNA: TGTGCCAGCAGCTTAGATCTGAGCGGGGGGGCCGAGACCCAGTACTTC.

The V call is TRBV7-8, the J call TRBJ2-3; tentatively, D is TRBD2 (5 bases). The germline V gene has CDR1 SGHVS and CDR2 FQNEAQ. The CDR3 is 13 amino acids. Trimming took off 1 base at V and 3 bases at J, with 5 bases between the two ends. The CDR3 DNA reads as TGTGCCAGCAGCTTAGGGACTACAGATACGCAGTATTTT. Protein: CASSLGTTDTQYF.

In this sample, this clone turned up a few times. The chain is built from TRBV6-5 and TRBJ2-1, with 7 nucleotides matching TRBD1. Germline V gene data show CDR1 as MNHEY and CDR2 as SVGAGI. The V and J ends lost 2 bases and 4 bases, in that order; junction bases with no gene match: 2. This CDR3 spans 14 amino acids. The DNA for the CDR3 is TGTGCCAGCAGTTACCGGGACAGTTACAATGAGCAGTTCTTC. This translates into CASSYRDSYNEQFF.

This sequence joins TRBV7-2 and TRBJ1-1; D might be TRBD1 (5 bases). The V end lost 7 bases, the J end lost 4 bases, and 19 bases lay between the germline ends. This CDR3 region has 15 residues. Germline V gene data show CDR1 as SGHTA and CDR2 as FQGNSA. CDR3: CASTLGAGTATEAFF. CDR3 in DNA: TGTGCCAGCACCCTCGGGGCAGGGACTGCCACTGAAGCTTTCTTT. The full variable domain, its missing parts supplied by reference TRBV7-2 and TRBJ1-1, is GAGVSQSPSNKVTEKGKDVELRCDPISGHTALYWYRQSLGQGLEFLIYFQGNSAPDKSGLPSDRFSAERTGGSVSTLTIQRTQQEDSAVYLCASTLGAGTATEAFFGQGTRLTVV.

This clone has only a few counts. V and J are TRBV7-9 and TRBJ1-2; D remains unclear. The V gene lost 4 bases and the J gene lost 8 bases, with 8 bases spanning the gap. There are 11 residues in the CDR3. Germline loops: CDR1 SEHNR, CDR2 FQNEAQ (reference sequence). CDR3: CASSSSAGYTF. The CDR3 nucleotides are TGTGCCAGCAGCTCGAGTGCGGGCTACACCTTC.

This clone was recorded a few times. The chain carries TRBV27 and TRBJ2-7, with D possibly matching TRBD2 (6 bases). V was trimmed by 4 bases and J by 2 bases, leaving 15 bases between them. The CDR3 has 15 residues. From germline, CDR1 is MNHEY and CDR2 SMNVEV (reference sequence). CDR3 nucleotide sequence: TGTGCCAGCAGTTATGGAGGGGTTACCCCCTACGAGCAGTACTTC. It translates to CASSYGGVTPYEQYF.

This clone was observed a handful of times. CDR3 sequence (DNA): TGTGCCAGCAGAGGGACTAGTCCCACCGGGGAGCTGTTTTTT. Protein: CASRGTSPTGELFF. This rearrangement joins TRBV2 to TRBJ2-2, with 8 bases that match TRBD2. The CDR3 extends over 14 amino acids. V trimming: 6 bases; J trimming: 4 bases; junction bases outside the gene matches: 4. Germline V gene lookup returns CDR1 SNHLY and CDR2 FYNNEI.

This clone was counted between two and nine times. This rearrangement joins TRBV4-3 to TRBJ1-5, with 11 nucleotides matching TRBD1. The CDR3 loop spans 16 amino acids. Germline V gene data show CDR1 as LGHNA and CDR2 as YSLEER. The V and J ends lost 0 bases and 7 bases, in that order; junction bases with no gene match: 5. CDR3 sequence (DNA): TGCGCCAGCAGCCAAGAAGGGACAGGGGGAAGGCAGCCCCAGCATTTT. It encodes CASSQEGTGGRQPQHF.

This clone was recorded a few times. This chain connects TRBV15 to TRBJ2-7; the D gene is possibly TRBD2 (6 bases). Germline V gene sequence: CDR1 LNHNV, CDR2 YYDKDF (reference sequence). The CDR3 sequence is 16 residues long. Trimming cost V 0 bases and J 0 bases, with 12 bases left between them. CDR3 in DNA: TGTGCCACCAGCAGAGATGGGGGGTCATCCTCCTACGAGCAGTACTTC. Translating it yields CATSRDGGSSSYEQYF.

This clone has more than one count but fewer than ten. This sequence joins TRBV7-9 and TRBJ2-7, with a tentative D call TRBD1 (6 bases). There are 15 residues in the CDR3. The V and J ends lost 5 bases and 3 bases respectively, with 17 bases between them. Germline-derived CDR1 and CDR2 are SEHNR and FQNEAQ (reference sequence). The CDR3: CASSPPGTLRYEQYF. The CDR3 DNA follows: TGTGCCAGCAGCCCTCCCGGGACACTACGCTACGAGCAGTACTTC.

This clone was picked up a small number of times. The rearrangement joins TRBV6-6 to TRBJ1-1; 10 bases are a match to TRBD1. The length of the CDR3 is 14 residues. V was pared by 6 bases and J by 4 bases, with 5 bases of the junction left unmatched. Germline values: CDR1 MNHNY, CDR2 SVGAGI (reference sequence). The CDR3 reads CASSPGQGGTEAFF. The CDR3 DNA reads TGTGCCAGCAGCCCCGGACAGGGGGGCACTGAAGCTTTCTTT.